These T cell receptor beta chains were read from a single sample in a study of CD8 T cells in Susac syndrome. One entry per CDR3 protein results from TCRdb running MiXCR on the immunoSEQ multiplex PCR reads. The table lists over 150,000 distinct CDR3 sequences, roughly 94% of them singletons. Sequenced material: CD4+ T cells from PBMCs. These receptors originate from a human donor with Susac syndrome. Both conserved end residues are part of each CDR3. The D gene is left open where the match is weak. The size entry is marked missing in some rows and otherwise reads once, few, many or a size class.

abundance: NA
v_gene: TRBV4-1
j_gene: TRBJ2-5
d_gene: NA
CDR3nt: TGCGCCAGCAGCCAAGACGGGGGGCCGAGAAAGACCCAGTACTTC
CDR3aa: CASSQDGGPRKTQYF

abundance: NA
v_gene: TRBV20-1
j_gene: TRBJ2-2
d_gene: TRBD2
CDR3nt: TGCAGTGCTAGATCCCTAGCGGGAGTTGCCGGGGAGCTGTTTTTT
CDR3aa: CSARSLAGVAGELFF

abundance: NA
v_gene: TRBV3-1
j_gene: TRBJ2-7
d_gene: NA
CDR3nt: TGTGCCAGCAGCCATGGGGAGATATACGAGCAGTACTTC
CDR3aa: CASSHGEIYEQYF

abundance: once
v_gene: TRBV5-1
j_gene: TRBJ2-6
d_gene: NA
CDR3nt: TGCGCCAGCAGCTTTGGTGGGGACTCTGGGGCCAACGTCCTGACTTTC
CDR3aa: CASSFGGDSGANVLTF

abundance: NA
v_gene: TRBV10-3
j_gene: TRBJ1-1
d_gene: NA
CDR3nt: TGTGCCATCAGCGCCCGGGCGGAAACTGAAGCTTTCTTT
CDR3aa: CAISARAETEAFF

abundance: NA
v_gene: TRBV2
j_gene: TRBJ2-7
d_gene: NA
CDR3nt: TGTGCCAGCAGTGAGAGAACGGGACGGGACTACGAGCAGTACTTC
CDR3aa: CASSERTGRDYEQYF

abundance: NA
v_gene: TRBV5-6
j_gene: TRBJ1-1
d_gene: TRBD1
CDR3nt: TGTGCCAGCAGCTTTGTGGGGAGACAGGGGCCATCTTTCTTT
CDR3aa: CASSFVGRQGPSFF

abundance: NA
v_gene: TRBV2
j_gene: TRBJ2-5
d_gene: NA
CDR3nt: TGTGCCAGCAGTAGGACAGCGAGACAAGAGACCCAGTACTTC
CDR3aa: CASSRTARQETQYF

abundance: NA
v_gene: TRBV12-5
j_gene: TRBJ1-4
d_gene: NA
CDR3nt: TGTGCTAGTGGTTTGGTACTTGGGGGCCGCAATGAAAAACTGTTTTTT
CDR3aa: CASGLVLGGRNEKLFF

abundance: NA
v_gene: TRBV5-1
j_gene: TRBJ1-6
d_gene: NA
CDR3nt: TGCGCCAGCAGCCCACAGGGTGCCGCGGATTCACCCCTCCACTTT
CDR3aa: CASSPQGAADSPLHF

abundance: few
v_gene: TRBV29-1
j_gene: TRBJ2-5
d_gene: NA
CDR3nt: TGCAGCGTTGTACAGGGCCAAGAGACCCAGTACTTC
CDR3aa: CSVVQGQETQYF

abundance: NA
v_gene: TRBV7-2
j_gene: TRBJ2-5
d_gene: NA
CDR3nt: TGTGCCAGCAGCTTAGCAGGGGGTTATGGGACCCAGTACTTC
CDR3aa: CASSLAGGYGTQYF

abundance: NA
v_gene: TRBV15
j_gene: TRBJ2-2
d_gene: NA
CDR3nt: TGTGCCACCAGCAGAGATCTCGGGGGCGCCGGCACCGGGGAGCTGTTTTTT
CDR3aa: CATSRDLGGAGTGELFF

abundance: NA
v_gene: TRBV20-1
j_gene: TRBJ2-7
d_gene: TRBD1
CDR3nt: TGCAGTGCTAGACACCCGGGACAGGGAAACGAGCAGTACTTC
CDR3aa: CSARHPGQGNEQYF

abundance: NA
v_gene: TRBV6-1
j_gene: TRBJ2-7
d_gene: NA
CDR3nt: TGTGCCAGCAGTGGGGACGCAGGATCTTACGAGCAGTACTTC
CDR3aa: CASSGDAGSYEQYF

abundance: once
v_gene: TRBV13
j_gene: TRBJ1-6
d_gene: NA
CDR3nt: TGTGCCAGCAGCTTATACAGGGATAATTCACCCCTCCACTTT
CDR3aa: CASSLYRDNSPLHF

abundance: NA
v_gene: TRBV19
j_gene: TRBJ1-2
d_gene: NA
CDR3nt: TGTGCCAGTAGGCCCGGGAGCGGCTATGGCTACACCTTC
CDR3aa: CASRPGSGYGYTF

abundance: once
v_gene: TRBV6-6
j_gene: TRBJ2-3
d_gene: NA
CDR3nt: TGTGCCAGCAACCCGGGACTGCCCACAGATACGCAGTATTTT
CDR3aa: CASNPGLPTDTQYF

abundance: NA
v_gene: TRBV29-1
j_gene: TRBJ1-1
d_gene: NA
CDR3nt: TGCAGCGTTGAGGTATCGGGGTCTGAAGCTTTCTTT
CDR3aa: CSVEVSGSEAFF

abundance: once
v_gene: TRBV20-1
j_gene: TRBJ1-1
d_gene: NA
CDR3nt: TGCAGTGCTAGGTTGTGGCTGGAGATGAACACTGAAGCTTTCTTT
CDR3aa: CSARLWLEMNTEAFF

abundance: NA
v_gene: TRBV20-1
j_gene: TRBJ2-3
d_gene: NA
CDR3nt: TGCAGTGTGGAACGGGCAGGGGGGCACACAGATACGCAGTATTTT
CDR3aa: CSVERAGGHTDTQYF

abundance: NA
v_gene: TRBV29-1
j_gene: TRBJ2-7
d_gene: TRBD2
CDR3nt: TGCAGCGTTGAAGGGCTAGCGGACGAGCAGTACTTC
CDR3aa: CSVEGLADEQYF

abundance: NA
v_gene: TRBV12-3/TRBV12-4
j_gene: TRBJ2-2
d_gene: NA
CDR3nt: TGTGCCAGCAGTCTGAAGGTTCACGGGGAGCTGTTTTTT
CDR3aa: CASSLKVHGELFF

abundance: NA
v_gene: TRBV5-4
j_gene: TRBJ1-6
d_gene: NA
CDR3nt: TGTGCCAGCAGCTTGGGTACGGGTTACAAGTCACCCCTCCACTTT
CDR3aa: CASSLGTGYKSPLHF

abundance: NA
v_gene: TRBV27
j_gene: TRBJ1-1
d_gene: NA
CDR3nt: TGTGCCAGCAGTTCAATAGACAGTGAAGCTTTCTTT
CDR3aa: CASSSIDSEAFF

abundance: once
v_gene: TRBV9
j_gene: TRBJ1-1
d_gene: TRBD1
CDR3nt: TGTGCCAGCAGCGTAATAACAGGGGGGAACACTGAAGCTTTCTTT
CDR3aa: CASSVITGGNTEAFF

abundance: NA
v_gene: TRBV11-3
j_gene: TRBJ2-2
d_gene: TRBD1
CDR3nt: TGTGCCAGCAGCTTCGGACAGGGTTCCGGGGAGCTGTTTTTT
CDR3aa: CASSFGQGSGELFF

abundance: NA
v_gene: TRBV12-3/TRBV12-4
j_gene: TRBJ2-3
d_gene: NA
CDR3nt: TGTGCCAGCAGTTTGGGTTCGGGAGCCAGCACAGATACGCAGTATTTT
CDR3aa: CASSLGSGASTDTQYF

abundance: NA
v_gene: TRBV27
j_gene: TRBJ2-3
d_gene: NA
CDR3nt: TGTGCCAGCAGTTTGCGCTACGGGACAAAGCAGTATTTT
CDR3aa: CASSLRYGTKQYF

abundance: once
v_gene: TRBV20-1
j_gene: TRBJ1-4
d_gene: NA
CDR3nt: TGCAGTGCTCCCCGGGCAGGAGATAATGAAAAACTGTTTTTT
CDR3aa: CSAPRAGDNEKLFF

abundance: NA
v_gene: TRBV11-2
j_gene: TRBJ2-7
d_gene: NA
CDR3nt: TGTGCCAGCAGCTTAGACAGTTCCAGCTCCTACGAGCAGTACTTC
CDR3aa: CASSLDSSSSYEQYF

abundance: NA
v_gene: TRBV29-1
j_gene: TRBJ2-7
d_gene: NA
CDR3nt: TGCAGCGTTGCGGCGGGTTCCCACGAGCAGTACTTC
CDR3aa: CSVAAGSHEQYF

abundance: NA
v_gene: TRBV29-1
j_gene: TRBJ2-1
d_gene: TRBD1
CDR3nt: TGCAGCGCCTCGACAGGGGGCAATGAGCAGTTCTTC
CDR3aa: CSASTGGNEQFF

abundance: NA
v_gene: TRBV12-3/TRBV12-4
j_gene: TRBJ2-7
d_gene: TRBD1
CDR3nt: TGTGCCAGCAGCCGTCGGCAGGGGGCGAACGAGCAGTACTTC
CDR3aa: CASSRRQGANEQYF

abundance: NA
v_gene: TRBV5-6
j_gene: TRBJ1-1
d_gene: NA
CDR3nt: TGTGCCAGCAGCTTGTCCTATTCGCTCGCGACCACTGAAGCTTTCTTT
CDR3aa: CASSLSYSLATTEAFF

abundance: NA
v_gene: TRBV20-1
j_gene: TRBJ1-1
d_gene: TRBD1
CDR3nt: TGCAGTGCCAGCACAGGGGGCAGTGGCACTGAAGCTTTCTTT
CDR3aa: CSASTGGSGTEAFF

abundance: NA
v_gene: TRBV7-9
j_gene: TRBJ2-5
d_gene: TRBD1
CDR3nt: TGTGCCAGCAGTCCGGGACAGGGATGGGCTTTTGAGACCCAGTACTTC
CDR3aa: CASSPGQGWAFETQYF

abundance: once
v_gene: TRBV5-8
j_gene: TRBJ2-1
d_gene: TRBD2
CDR3nt: TGTGCCAGCAGCTTGCCGGGGGGGGCGCAGGGGATTGCCTACAATGAGCAGTTCTTC
CDR3aa: CASSLPGGAQGIAYNEQFF

abundance: NA
v_gene: TRBV20-1
j_gene: TRBJ1-1
d_gene: NA
CDR3nt: TGCAGTGCTGGGGAGGCGGAAGCTTTCTTT
CDR3aa: CSAGEAEAFF

abundance: NA
v_gene: TRBV12-5
j_gene: TRBJ2-5
d_gene: TRBD2
CDR3nt: TGTGCTAGTGGTTTGCTCCCGGGACTACAACAAGAGACCCAGTACTTC
CDR3aa: CASGLLPGLQQETQYF

abundance: NA
v_gene: TRBV20-1
j_gene: TRBJ2-3
d_gene: NA
CDR3nt: TGCAGTGCTAGTTTGCCTAGCACAGATACGCAGTATTTT
CDR3aa: CSASLPSTDTQYF

abundance: NA
v_gene: TRBV9
j_gene: TRBJ1-3
d_gene: NA
CDR3nt: TGTGCCAGCAGCAAGAATTCCCCAACTGGAAACACCATATATTTT
CDR3aa: CASSKNSPTGNTIYF

abundance: NA
v_gene: TRBV5-1
j_gene: TRBJ1-2
d_gene: NA
CDR3nt: TGCGCCAGCAGCCCGACGGGGGGACGGATATATGGCTACACCTTC
CDR3aa: CASSPTGGRIYGYTF

abundance: NA
v_gene: TRBV20-1
j_gene: TRBJ1-4
d_gene: NA
CDR3nt: TGCAGTGCTAGAGAAGGGACACTAAATGAAAAACTGTTTTTT
CDR3aa: CSAREGTLNEKLFF

abundance: NA
v_gene: TRBV25-1
j_gene: TRBJ2-7
d_gene: NA
CDR3nt: TGTGCCAGCAGTGAAAGACTTACGAAGCAGTACTTC
CDR3aa: CASSERLTKQYF

abundance: NA
v_gene: TRBV6-2/TRBV6-3
j_gene: TRBJ2-5
d_gene: TRBD2
CDR3nt: TGTGCCAGCAGACTAGCGGGAGTAGAGACCCAGTACTTC
CDR3aa: CASRLAGVETQYF

abundance: NA
v_gene: TRBV5-1
j_gene: TRBJ2-3
d_gene: TRBD2
CDR3nt: TGCGCCAGCAGCTTGGAAGGGACTAGCCCCGATACGCAGTATTTT
CDR3aa: CASSLEGTSPDTQYF

abundance: NA
v_gene: TRBV11-2
j_gene: TRBJ2-7
d_gene: TRBD2
CDR3nt: TGTGCCAGCAGCTCACCCCGGACTAGCGGGAACTACGAGCAGTACTTC
CDR3aa: CASSSPRTSGNYEQYF

abundance: NA
v_gene: TRBV28
j_gene: TRBJ2-7
d_gene: NA
CDR3nt: TGTGCCAGCAGTAAGGGAAGGGTTCACGAGCAGTACTTC
CDR3aa: CASSKGRVHEQYF

abundance: once
v_gene: TRBV19
j_gene: TRBJ1-1
d_gene: TRBD1
CDR3nt: TGTGCCAGTAGAGGGGACAGGTTGAACACTGAAGCTTTCTTT
CDR3aa: CASRGDRLNTEAFF

abundance: NA
v_gene: TRBV30
j_gene: TRBJ2-4
d_gene: NA
CDR3nt: TGTGCCGGGGACCCCGGAGACTCGCGCAACATTCAGTACTTC
CDR3aa: CAGDPGDSRNIQYF

abundance: once
v_gene: TRBV20-1
j_gene: TRBJ2-1
d_gene: NA
CDR3nt: TGCAGTGCACCGGACTGGTACAATGAGCAGTTCTTC
CDR3aa: CSAPDWYNEQFF

abundance: once
v_gene: TRBV16
j_gene: TRBJ1-3
d_gene: NA
CDR3nt: TGTGCCAGCAGCCAATGGGTCTCTGGAAACACCATATATTTT
CDR3aa: CASSQWVSGNTIYF

abundance: NA
v_gene: TRBV7-2
j_gene: TRBJ2-1
d_gene: NA
CDR3nt: TGTGCCAGCAGCTTAGTTTTACCAGCTCTCAATGAGCAGTTCTTC
CDR3aa: CASSLVLPALNEQFF